The source of this T cell receptor beta chain is a study of cytomegalovirus exposure and HLA in healthy donors. Study-wide points: The investigators catalogued 164 TCR beta chains as cytomegalovirus-associated. For most TCR sequences rarity was the rule, although some public TCRs occurred in many donors.

V was clipped by 4 bases and J by 3 bases; unmatched bases: 9. CDR1 and CDR2 (germline): SNHLY, FYNNEI. The CDR3 is made up of 16 amino acids. Concerning this clone: The antigen is not known.

PCR used 60 Vbeta primers and 13 Jbeta primers. In the original processing: Approximately 11 million shared chains were among the about 80 million unique TCR beta chains that a later analysis counted. Repertoires were generated with immunoSEQ multiplex PCR, while TCRdb's copy carries only in-frame clones and drops some. Clone size and V and J calls were adopted from that table, with D and trimming inferred from the DNA. The repertoire includes about 180,000 clones, under 85% of them detected once, and around 5% sits in the top ten. The TCR sequence derives from a man aged 18 to 30 in good health and CMV-seronegative. The genes are TRBV2 and TRBJ2-5; 9 bases are a match to TRBD2. The sample consisted of PBMCs. CDR3 in DNA: TGTGCCAGCAGTGGTTCGAGCGGGGGGAGAGAAGAGACCCAGTACTTC. Translation: CASSGSSGGREETQYF.